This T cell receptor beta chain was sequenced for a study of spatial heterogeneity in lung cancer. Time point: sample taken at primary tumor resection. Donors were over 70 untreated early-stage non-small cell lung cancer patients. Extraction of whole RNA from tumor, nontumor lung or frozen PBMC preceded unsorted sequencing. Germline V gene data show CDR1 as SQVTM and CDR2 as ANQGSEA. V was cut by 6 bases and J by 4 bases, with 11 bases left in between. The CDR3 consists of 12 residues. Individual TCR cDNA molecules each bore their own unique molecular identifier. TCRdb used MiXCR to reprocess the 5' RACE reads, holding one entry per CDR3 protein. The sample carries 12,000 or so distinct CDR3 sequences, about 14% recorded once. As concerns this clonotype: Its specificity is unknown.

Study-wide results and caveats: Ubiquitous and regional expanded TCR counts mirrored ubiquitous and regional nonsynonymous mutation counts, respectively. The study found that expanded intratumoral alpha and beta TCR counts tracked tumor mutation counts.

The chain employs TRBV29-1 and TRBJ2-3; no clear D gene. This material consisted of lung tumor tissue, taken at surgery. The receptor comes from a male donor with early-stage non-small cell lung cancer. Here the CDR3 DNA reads TGCAGCGTAGGGCGACGGTCAGATACGCAGTATTTT. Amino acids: CSVGRRSDTQYF.